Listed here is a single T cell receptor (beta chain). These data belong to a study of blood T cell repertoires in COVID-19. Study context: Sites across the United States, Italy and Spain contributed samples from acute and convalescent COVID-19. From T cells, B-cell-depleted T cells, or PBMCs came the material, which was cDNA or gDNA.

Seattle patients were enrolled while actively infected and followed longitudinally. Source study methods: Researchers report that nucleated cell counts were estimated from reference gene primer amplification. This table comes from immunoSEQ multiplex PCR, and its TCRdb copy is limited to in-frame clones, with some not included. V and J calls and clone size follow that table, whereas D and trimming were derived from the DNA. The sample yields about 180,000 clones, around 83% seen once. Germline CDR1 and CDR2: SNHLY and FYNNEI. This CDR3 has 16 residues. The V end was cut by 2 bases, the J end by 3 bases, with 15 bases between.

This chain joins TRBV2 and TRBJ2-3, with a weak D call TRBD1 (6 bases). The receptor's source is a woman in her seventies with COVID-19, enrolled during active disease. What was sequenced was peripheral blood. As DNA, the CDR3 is TGTGCCAGCAGTGAAACCCCGGATAGGGGGACAGATACGCAGTATTTT. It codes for CASSETPDRGTDTQYF.